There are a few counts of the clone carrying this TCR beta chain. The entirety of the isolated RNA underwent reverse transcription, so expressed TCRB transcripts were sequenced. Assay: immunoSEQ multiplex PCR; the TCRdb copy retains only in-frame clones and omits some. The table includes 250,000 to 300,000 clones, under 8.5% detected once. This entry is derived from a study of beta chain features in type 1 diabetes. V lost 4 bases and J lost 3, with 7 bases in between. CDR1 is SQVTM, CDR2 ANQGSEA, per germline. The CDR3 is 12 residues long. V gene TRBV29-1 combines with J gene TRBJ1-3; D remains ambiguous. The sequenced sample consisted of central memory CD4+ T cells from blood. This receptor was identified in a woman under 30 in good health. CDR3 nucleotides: TGCAGCGTTGGGATAGGTGGAAACACCATATATTTT. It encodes CSVGIGGNTIYF.